This TCR beta chain stems from a study of cytomegalovirus exposure and HLA in healthy donors. Study observations and caveats: Trimming of TCR beta V- and J-genes showed a link, identified in a later analysis, to a missense DCLRE1C variant.

On this clone: Its target is not known.

The germline CDR1 and CDR2 sequences are MNHEY and SVGAGI. V lost 5 bases to trimming and J lost 1 base, with 5 bases between them. CDR3 length: 12 residues. PCR amplification relied on 60 Vbeta primers (plus 13 Jbeta primers). Profiling relied on immunoSEQ multiplex PCR, and the TCRdb table lists in-frame clones only, not all of them. This sample yields around 280,000 clones, of which about 90% are seen a single time; roughly 2.3% belongs to the top ten. The source is a woman aged 18-29 years in good health and CMV-seronegative. What was sequenced was PBMCs. The chain carries TRBV6-5 and TRBJ1-1, with D unclear. The CDR3 region is CASSRQNTEAFF. The CDR3 DNA is TGTGCCAGCAGTCGACAGAACACTGAAGCTTTCTTT.